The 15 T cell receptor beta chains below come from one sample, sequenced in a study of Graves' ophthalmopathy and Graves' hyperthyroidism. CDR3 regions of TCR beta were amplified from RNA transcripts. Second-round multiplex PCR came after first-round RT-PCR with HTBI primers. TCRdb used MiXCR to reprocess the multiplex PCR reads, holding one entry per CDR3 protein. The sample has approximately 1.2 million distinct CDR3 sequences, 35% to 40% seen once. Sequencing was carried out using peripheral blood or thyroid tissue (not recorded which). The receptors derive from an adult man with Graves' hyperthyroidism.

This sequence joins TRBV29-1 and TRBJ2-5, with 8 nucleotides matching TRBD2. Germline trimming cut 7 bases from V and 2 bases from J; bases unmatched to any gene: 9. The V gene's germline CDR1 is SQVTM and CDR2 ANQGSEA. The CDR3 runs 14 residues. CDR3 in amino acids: CSAWTSTGQETQYF. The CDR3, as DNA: TGCAGCGCCTGGACTAGCACGGGGCAAGAGACCCAGTACTTC. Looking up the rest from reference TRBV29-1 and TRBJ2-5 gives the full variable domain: SAVISQKPSRDICQRGTSLTIQCQVDSQVTMMFWYRQQPGQSLTLIATANQGSEATYESGFVIDKFPISRPNLTFSTLTVSNMSPEDSSIYLCSAWTSTGQETQYFGPGTRLLVL.

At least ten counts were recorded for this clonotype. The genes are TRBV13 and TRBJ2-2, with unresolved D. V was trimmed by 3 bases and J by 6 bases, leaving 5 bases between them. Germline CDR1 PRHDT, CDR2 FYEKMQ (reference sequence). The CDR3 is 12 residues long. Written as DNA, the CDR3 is TGTGCCAGCAGCTTGTGGGCCGGGGAGCTGTTTTTT. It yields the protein CASSLWAGELFF.

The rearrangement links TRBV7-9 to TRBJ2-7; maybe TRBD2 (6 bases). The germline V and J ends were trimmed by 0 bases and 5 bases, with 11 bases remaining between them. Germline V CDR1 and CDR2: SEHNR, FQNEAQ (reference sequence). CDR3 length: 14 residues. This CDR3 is CASSLASGGDEQYF. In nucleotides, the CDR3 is TGTGCCAGCAGCTTAGCTTCCGGGGGAGACGAGCAGTACTTC.

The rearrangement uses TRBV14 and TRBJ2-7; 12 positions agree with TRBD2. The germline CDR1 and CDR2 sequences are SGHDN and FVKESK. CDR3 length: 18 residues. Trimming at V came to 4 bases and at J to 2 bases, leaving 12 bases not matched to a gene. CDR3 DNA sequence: TGTGCCAGCAGCCTGACGGGAGGGACTAGCGGGCGGACCTACGAGCAGTACTTC. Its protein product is CASSLTGGTSGRTYEQYF. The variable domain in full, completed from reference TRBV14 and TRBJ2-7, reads EAGVTQFPSHSVIEKGQTVTLRCDPISGHDNLYWYRRVMGKEIKFLLHFVKESKQDESGMPNNRFLAERTGGTYSTLKVQPAELEDSGVYFCASSLTGGTSGRTYEQYFGPGTRLTVT.

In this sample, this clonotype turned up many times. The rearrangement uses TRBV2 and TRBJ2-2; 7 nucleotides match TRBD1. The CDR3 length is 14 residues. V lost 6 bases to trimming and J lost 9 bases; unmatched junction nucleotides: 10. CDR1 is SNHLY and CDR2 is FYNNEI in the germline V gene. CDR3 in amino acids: CASSPGQVGRELFF. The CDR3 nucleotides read TGTGCCAGCAGCCCAGGACAGGTCGGGAGGGAGCTGTTTTTT.

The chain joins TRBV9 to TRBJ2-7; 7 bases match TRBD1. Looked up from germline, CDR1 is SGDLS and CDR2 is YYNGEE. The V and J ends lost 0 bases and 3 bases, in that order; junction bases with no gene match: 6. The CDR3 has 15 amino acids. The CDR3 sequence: CASSVGPGGLYEQYF. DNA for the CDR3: TGTGCCAGCAGCGTAGGGCCAGGGGGTCTCTACGAGCAGTACTTC.

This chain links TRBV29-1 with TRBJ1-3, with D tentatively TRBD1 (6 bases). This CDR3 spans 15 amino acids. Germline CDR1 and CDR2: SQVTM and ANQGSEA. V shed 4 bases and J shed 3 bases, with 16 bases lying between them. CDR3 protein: CSVVYAGGYGNTIYF. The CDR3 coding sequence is TGCAGCGTTGTCTATGCGGGGGGCTATGGAAACACCATATATTTT.

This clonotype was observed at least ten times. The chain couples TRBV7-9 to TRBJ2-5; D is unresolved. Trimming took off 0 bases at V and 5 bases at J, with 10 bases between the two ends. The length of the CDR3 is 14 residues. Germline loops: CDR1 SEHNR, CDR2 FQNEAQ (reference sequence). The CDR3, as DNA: TGTGCCAGCAGCTTAGCGTTGGTCCGGGAGACCCAGTACTTC. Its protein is CASSLALVRETQYF.

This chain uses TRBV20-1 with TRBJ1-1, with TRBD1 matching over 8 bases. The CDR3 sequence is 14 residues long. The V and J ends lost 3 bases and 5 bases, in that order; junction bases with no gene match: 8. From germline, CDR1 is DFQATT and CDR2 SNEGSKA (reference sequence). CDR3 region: CSASGRGRGTEAFF. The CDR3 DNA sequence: TGCAGTGCTAGTGGCAGGGGGCGGGGGACTGAAGCTTTCTTT.

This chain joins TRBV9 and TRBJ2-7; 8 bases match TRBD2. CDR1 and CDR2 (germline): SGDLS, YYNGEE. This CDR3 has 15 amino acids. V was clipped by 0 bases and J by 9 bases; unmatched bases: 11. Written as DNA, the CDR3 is TGTGCCAGCAGCGTAGGTCGGGGGGGGGACCACGTGCAGTACTTC. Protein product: CASSVGRGGDHVQYF.

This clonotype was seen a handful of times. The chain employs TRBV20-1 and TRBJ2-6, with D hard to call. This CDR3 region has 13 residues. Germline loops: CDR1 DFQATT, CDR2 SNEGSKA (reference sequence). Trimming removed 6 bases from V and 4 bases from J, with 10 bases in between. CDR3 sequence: CSAAVMGANVLTF. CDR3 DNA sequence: TGCAGTGCGGCTGTCATGGGGGCCAACGTCCTGACTTTC.

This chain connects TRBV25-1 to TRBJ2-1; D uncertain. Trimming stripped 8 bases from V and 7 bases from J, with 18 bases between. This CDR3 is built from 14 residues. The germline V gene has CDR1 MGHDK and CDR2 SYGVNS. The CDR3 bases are TGTGCCAGCCAACAAATATTTGGGAAAAATGAGCAGTTCTTC. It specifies CASQQIFGKNEQFF. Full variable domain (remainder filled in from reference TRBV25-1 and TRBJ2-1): EADIYQTPRYLVIGTGKKITLECSQTMGHDKMYWYQQDPGMELHLIHYSYGVNSTEKGDLSSESTVSRIRTEHFPLTLESARPSHTSQYLCASQQIFGKNEQFFGPGTRLTVL.

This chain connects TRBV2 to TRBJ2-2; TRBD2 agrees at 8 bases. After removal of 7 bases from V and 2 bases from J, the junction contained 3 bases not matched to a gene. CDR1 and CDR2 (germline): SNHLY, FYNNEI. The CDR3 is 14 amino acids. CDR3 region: CASTGGSNTGELFF. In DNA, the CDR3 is TGTGCCAGCACGGGAGGGAGCAACACCGGGGAGCTGTTTTTT. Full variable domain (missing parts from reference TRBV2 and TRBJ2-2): EPEVTQTPSHQVTQMGQEVILRCVPISNHLYFYWYRQILGQKVEFLVSFYNNEISEKSEIFDDQFSVERPDGSNFTLKIRSTKLEDSAMYFCASTGGSNTGELFFGEGSRLTVL.

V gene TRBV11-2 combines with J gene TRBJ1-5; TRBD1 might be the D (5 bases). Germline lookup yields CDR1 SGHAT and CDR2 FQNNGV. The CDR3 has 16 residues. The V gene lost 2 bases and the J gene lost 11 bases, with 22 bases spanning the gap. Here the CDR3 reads CASSLLVGGPRETQHF. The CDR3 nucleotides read TGTGCCAGCAGCTTATTGGTGGGGGGACCTCGGGAGACCCAGCATTTT.

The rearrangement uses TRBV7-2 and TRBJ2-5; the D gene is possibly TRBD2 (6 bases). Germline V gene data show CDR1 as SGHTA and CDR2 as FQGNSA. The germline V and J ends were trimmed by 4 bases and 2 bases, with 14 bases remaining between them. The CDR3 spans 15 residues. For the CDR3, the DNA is TGTGCCAGCAGCTCAACGGGACTCTTACAAGAGACCCAGTACTTC. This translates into CASSSTGLLQETQYF.